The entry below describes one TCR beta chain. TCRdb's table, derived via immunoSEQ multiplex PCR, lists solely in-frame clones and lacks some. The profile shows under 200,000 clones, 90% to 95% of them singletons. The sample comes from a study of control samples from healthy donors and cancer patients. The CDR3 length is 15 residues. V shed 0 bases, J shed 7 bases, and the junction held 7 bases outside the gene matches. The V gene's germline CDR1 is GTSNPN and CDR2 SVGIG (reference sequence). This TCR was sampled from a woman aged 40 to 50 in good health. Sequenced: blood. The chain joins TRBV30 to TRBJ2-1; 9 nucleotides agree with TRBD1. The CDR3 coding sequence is TGTGCCTGGAGTGTACAGGGGGCTAGGTATAATGAGCAGTTCTTC. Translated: CAWSVQGARYNEQFF.